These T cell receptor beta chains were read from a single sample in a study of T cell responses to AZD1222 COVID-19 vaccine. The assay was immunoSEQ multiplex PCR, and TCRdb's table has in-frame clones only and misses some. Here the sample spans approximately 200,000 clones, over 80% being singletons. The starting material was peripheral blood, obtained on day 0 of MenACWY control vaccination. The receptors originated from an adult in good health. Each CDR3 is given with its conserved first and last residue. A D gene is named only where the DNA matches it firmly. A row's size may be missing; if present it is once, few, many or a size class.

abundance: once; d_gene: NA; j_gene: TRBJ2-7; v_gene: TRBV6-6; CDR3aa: CASSYGVGRRYEQYF; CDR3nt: TGTGCCAGCAGTTACGGGGTGGGGCGTCGCTACGAGCAGTACTTC
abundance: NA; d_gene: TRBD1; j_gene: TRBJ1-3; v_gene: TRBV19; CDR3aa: CASSPLGTGAGNTIYF; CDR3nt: TGTGCCAGTAGTCCCCTTGGGACAGGGGCTGGAAACACCATATATTTT
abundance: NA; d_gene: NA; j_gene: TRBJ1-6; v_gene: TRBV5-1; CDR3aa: CASSLRGEGSSSPLHF; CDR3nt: TGCGCCAGCAGCTTGCGTGGGGAGGGTAGTAGTTCACCCCTCCACTTT
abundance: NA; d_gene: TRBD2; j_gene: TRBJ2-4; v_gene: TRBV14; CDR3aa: CASSQGVAGHIQYF; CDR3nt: TGTGCCAGCAGCCAAGGGGTAGCGGGGCACATTCAGTACTTC
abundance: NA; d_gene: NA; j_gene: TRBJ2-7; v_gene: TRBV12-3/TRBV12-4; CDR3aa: CASSYKSYEQYF; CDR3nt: TGTGCCAGCAGTTACAAGTCCTACGAGCAGTACTTC
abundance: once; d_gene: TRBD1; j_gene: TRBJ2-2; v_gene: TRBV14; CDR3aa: CASRLQGAANTGELFF; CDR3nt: TGTGCCAGCAGACTGCAGGGGGCCGCGAACACCGGGGAGCTGTTTTTT
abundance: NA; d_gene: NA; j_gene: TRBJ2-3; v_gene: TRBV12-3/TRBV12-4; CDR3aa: CASSLRRDTQYF; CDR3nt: TGTGCCAGCAGTTTACGGCGGGATACGCAGTATTTT
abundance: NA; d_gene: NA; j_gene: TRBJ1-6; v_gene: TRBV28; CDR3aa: CASSSPSAYSPLHF; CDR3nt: TGTGCCAGCAGTAGTCCCAGCGCGTATTCACCCCTCCACTTT
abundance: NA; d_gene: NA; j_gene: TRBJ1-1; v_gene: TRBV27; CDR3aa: CASSQDMAHRNTEAFF; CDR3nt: TGTGCCAGCAGTCAAGACATGGCGCATAGGAACACTGAAGCTTTCTTT
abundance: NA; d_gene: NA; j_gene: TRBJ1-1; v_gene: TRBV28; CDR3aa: CASTLTGNTEAFF; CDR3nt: TGTGCCAGCACCTTGACGGGGAACACTGAAGCTTTCTTT
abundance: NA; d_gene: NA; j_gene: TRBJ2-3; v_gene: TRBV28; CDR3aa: CASSLRGTDTQYF; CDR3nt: TGTGCCAGCAGTTTACGGGGCACAGATACGCAGTATTTT
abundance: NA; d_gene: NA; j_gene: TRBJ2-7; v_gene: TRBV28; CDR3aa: CASSDNYEQYF; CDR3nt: TGTGCCAGCAGCGACAACTACGAGCAGTACTTC
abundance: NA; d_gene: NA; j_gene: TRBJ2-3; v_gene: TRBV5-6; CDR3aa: CASSLAGLDTQYF; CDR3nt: TGTGCCAGCAGCTTGGCGGGATTAGATACGCAGTATTTT
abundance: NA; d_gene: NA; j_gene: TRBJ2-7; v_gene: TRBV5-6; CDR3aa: CASSFAGRPYEQYF; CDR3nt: TGTGCCAGCAGCTTCGCGGGACGGCCCTACGAGCAGTACTTC
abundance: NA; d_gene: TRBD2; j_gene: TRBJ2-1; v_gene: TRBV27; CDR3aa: CATTSGSAHEQFF; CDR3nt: TGTGCCACCACTAGCGGGAGCGCCCATGAGCAGTTCTTC
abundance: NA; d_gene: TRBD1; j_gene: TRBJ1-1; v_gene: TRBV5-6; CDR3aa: CASSAQGGAGNTEAFF; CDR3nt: TGTGCCAGCAGCGCCCAGGGGGGGGCTGGGAACACTGAAGCTTTCTTT
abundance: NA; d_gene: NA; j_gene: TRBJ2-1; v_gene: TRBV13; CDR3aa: CASSLFGTHEQFF; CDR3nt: TGTGCCAGCAGCTTATTTGGAACCCATGAGCAGTTCTTC
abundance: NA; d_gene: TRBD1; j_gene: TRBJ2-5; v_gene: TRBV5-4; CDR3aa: CASSTDRFSETQYF; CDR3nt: TGTGCCAGCAGCACGGACAGGTTTTCAGAGACCCAGTACTTC
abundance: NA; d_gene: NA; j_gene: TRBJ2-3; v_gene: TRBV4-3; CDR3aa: CASSQESNTDTQYF; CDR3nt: TGCGCCAGCAGCCAAGAGTCAAACACAGATACGCAGTATTTT
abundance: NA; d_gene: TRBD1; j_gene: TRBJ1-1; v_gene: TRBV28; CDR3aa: CASSPDRALTRWTEAFF; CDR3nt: TGTGCCAGCAGCCCGGACAGGGCGCTCACCAGGTGGACTGAAGCTTTCTTT
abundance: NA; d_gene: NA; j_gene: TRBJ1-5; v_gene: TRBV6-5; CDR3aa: CASSLRQSNQPQHF; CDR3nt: TGTGCCAGCAGCCTTCGACAAAGCAATCAGCCCCAGCATTTT
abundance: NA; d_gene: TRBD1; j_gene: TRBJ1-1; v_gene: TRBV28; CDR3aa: CASSLEGANTEAFF; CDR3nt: TGTGCCAGCAGTTTGGAGGGGGCGAACACTGAAGCTTTCTTT
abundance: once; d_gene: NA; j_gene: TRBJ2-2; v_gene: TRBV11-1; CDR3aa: CASSETNRNTGELFF; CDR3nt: TGTGCCAGCAGCGAGACTAACCGGAACACCGGGGAGCTGTTTTTT
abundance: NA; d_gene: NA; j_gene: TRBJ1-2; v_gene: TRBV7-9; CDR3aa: CASSLGRIVSWGPDYTF; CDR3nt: TGTGCCAGCAGCTTAGGCCGAATCGTGTCGTGGGGCCCGGACTACACCTTC
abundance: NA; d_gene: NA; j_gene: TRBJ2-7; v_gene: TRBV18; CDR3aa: CASSPPGRNYEQYF; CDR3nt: TGTGCCAGCTCACCACCGGGACGGAACTACGAGCAGTACTTC
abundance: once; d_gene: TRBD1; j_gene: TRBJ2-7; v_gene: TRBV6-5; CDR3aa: CASSRDRSYEQYF; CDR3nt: TGTGCCAGCAGCCGGGACAGATCCTACGAGCAGTACTTC
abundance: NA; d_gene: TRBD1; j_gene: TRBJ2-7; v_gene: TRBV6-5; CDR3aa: CASVGQGVSYEQYF; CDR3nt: TGTGCCAGCGTGGGACAGGGGGTCTCCTACGAGCAGTACTTC
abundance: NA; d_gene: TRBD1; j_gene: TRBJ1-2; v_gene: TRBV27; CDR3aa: CASRRTGTGDYGYTF; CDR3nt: TGTGCCAGCAGACGAACCGGGACAGGGGACTATGGCTACACCTTC
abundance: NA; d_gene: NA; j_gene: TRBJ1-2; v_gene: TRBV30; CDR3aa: CAWSLWTRNYGYTF; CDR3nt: TGTGCCTGGAGTCTATGGACTCGCAACTATGGCTACACCTTC